There are a few counts of the clone carrying this TCR beta chain. Its matching antigen is unknown. This specimen belongs to a study of blood T cells in healthy people across ages. Study-level points and caveats: The study lacked donor CMV status, which possibly confounded expanded clonotype changes.

Together with a sample-barcoded 5' primer, a J-beta primer mix was included in a second PCR lasting roughly 6 to 12 cycles. The study obtained at least 2.5 million CDR3-containing paired-end reads from every sample. TCRdb reanalysed the 5' RACE reads using MiXCR and keeps one entry per CDR3 protein. The repertoire holds about 640,000 distinct CDR3 sequences, with about 54% as singletons. CDR1 is MNHNS, CDR2 SASEGT, per germline. V was pared by 7 bases and J by 2 bases, with 4 bases of the junction left unmatched. The CDR3 consists of 14 residues. Source material: blood. V usage is TRBV6-1 and J usage is TRBJ1-2, with TRBD1 matching over 10 bases. The sequence was collected from a man aged 60-69 years in good health. Here the CDR3 DNA reads TGTGCCAGCACCAGGACAGGGGGGAACTATGGCTACACCTTC. Amino acids: CASTRTGGNYGYTF.